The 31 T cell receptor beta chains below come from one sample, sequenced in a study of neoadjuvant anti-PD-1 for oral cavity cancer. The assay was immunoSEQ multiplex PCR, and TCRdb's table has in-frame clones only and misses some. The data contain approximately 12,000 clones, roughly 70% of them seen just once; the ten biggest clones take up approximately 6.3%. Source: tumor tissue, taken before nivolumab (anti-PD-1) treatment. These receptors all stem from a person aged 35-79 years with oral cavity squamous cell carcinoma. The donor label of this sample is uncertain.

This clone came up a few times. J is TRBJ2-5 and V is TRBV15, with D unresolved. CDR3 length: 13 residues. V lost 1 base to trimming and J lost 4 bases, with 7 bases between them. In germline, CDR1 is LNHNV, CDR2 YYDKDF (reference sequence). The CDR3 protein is CATSRGQRETQYF. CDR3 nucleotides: TGTGCCACCAGCAGAGGGCAGCGAGAGACCCAGTACTTC.

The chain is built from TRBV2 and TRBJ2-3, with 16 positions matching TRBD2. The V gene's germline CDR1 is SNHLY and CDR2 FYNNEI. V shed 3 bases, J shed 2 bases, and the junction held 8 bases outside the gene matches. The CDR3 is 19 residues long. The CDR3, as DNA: TGTGCCAGCAGTGAGAGGGGACTAGCGGGGGGGCTCTTCACAGATACGCAGTATTTT. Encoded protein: CASSERGLAGGLFTDTQYF. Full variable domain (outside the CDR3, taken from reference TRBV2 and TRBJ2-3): EPEVTQTPSHQVTQMGQEVILRCVPISNHLYFYWYRQILGQKVEFLVSFYNNEISEKSEIFDDQFSVERPDGSNFTLKIRSTKLEDSAMYFCASSERGLAGGLFTDTQYFGPGTRLTVL.

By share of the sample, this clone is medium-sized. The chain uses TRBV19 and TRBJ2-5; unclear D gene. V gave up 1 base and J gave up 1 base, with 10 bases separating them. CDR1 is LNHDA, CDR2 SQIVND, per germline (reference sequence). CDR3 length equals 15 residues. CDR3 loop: CASSIGRIGQETQYF. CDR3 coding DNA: TGTGCCAGTAGTATAGGGCGTATCGGCCAAGAGACCCAGTACTTC.

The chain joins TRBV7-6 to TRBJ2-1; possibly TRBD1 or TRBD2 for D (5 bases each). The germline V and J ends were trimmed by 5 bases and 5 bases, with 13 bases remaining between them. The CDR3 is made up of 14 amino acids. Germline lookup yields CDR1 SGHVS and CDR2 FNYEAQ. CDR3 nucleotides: TGTGCCAGCAGCCCCGGGGCGGCAAACAATGAGCAGTTCTTC. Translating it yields CASSPGAANNEQFF.

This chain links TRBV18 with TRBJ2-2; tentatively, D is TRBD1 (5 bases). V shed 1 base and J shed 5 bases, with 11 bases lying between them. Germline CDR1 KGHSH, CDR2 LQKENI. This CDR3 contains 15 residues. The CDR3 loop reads CASSPQTAGTGELFF. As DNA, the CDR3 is TGTGCCAGCTCACCACAGACGGCAGGGACCGGGGAGCTGTTTTTT.

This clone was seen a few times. CDR3 loop: CASSQKTMNTEAFF. The CDR3 region has the DNA TGTGCCAGCAGTCAAAAAACGATGAACACTGAAGCTTTCTTT. The chain has TRBV27 and TRBJ1-1; D unresolved. Per germline, CDR1 MNHEY and CDR2 SMNVEV (reference sequence). V shed 5 bases and J shed 0 bases, with 10 bases lying between them. The CDR3 runs 14 residues.

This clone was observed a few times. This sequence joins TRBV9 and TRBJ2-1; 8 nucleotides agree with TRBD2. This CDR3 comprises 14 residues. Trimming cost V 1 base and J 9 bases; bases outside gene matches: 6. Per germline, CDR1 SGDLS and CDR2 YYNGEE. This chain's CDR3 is CASSVRAGGGEQFF. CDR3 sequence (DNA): TGTGCCAGCAGCGTAAGGGCGGGAGGAGGTGAGCAGTTCTTC. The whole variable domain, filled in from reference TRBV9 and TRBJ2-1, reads DSGVTQTPKHLITATGQRVTLRCSPRSGDLSVYWYQQSLDQGLQFLIQYYNGEERAKGNILERFSAQQFPDLHSELNLSSLELGDSALYFCASSVRAGGGEQFFGPGTRLTVL.

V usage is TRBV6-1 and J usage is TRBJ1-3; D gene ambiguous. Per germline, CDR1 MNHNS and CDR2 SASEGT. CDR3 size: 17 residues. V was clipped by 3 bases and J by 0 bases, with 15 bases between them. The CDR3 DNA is TGTGCCAGCAGTGAGCGTCCGGGATCTATCTCTGGAAACACCATATATTTT. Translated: CASSERPGSISGNTIYF.

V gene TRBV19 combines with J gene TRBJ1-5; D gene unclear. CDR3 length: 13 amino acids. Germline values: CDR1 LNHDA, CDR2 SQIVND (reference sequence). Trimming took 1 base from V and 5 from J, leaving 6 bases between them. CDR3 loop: CASSIGQDQPQHF. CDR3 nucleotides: TGTGCCAGTAGTATAGGCCAAGATCAGCCCCAGCATTTT.

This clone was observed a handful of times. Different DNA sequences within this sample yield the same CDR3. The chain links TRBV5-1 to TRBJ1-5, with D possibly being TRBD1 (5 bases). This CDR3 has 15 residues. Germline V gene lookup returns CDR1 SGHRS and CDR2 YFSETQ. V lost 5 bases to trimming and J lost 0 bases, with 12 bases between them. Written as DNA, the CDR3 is TGCGCCAGCAGTCCCGGGGGGTATAGCAATCAGCCCCAGCATTTT. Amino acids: CASSPGGYSNQPQHF.

This chain's CDR3 is CASSRVLSGANVLTF. For the CDR3, the DNA is TGTGCCAGCAGTAGGGTCCTCTCTGGGGCCAACGTCCTGACTTTC. V is TRBV6-1 and J is TRBJ2-6; D is undetermined. V shed 5 bases and J shed 0 bases, with 8 bases lying between them. The CDR3 covers 15 residues. Per germline, CDR1 MNHNS and CDR2 SASEGT.

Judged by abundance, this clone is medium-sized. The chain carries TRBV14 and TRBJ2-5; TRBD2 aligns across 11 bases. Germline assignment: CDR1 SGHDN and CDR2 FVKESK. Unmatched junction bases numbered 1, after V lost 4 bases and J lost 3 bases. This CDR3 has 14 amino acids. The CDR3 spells CASSLLAGEETQYF. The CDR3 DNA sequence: TGTGCCAGCAGCCTACTAGCGGGGGAAGAGACCCAGTACTTC.

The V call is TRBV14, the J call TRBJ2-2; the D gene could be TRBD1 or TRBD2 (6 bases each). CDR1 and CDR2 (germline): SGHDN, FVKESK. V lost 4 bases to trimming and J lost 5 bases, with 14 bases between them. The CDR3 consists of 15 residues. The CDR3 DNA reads TGTGCCAGCAGCCGACCGACAGGAGGGACCGGGGAGCTGTTTTTT. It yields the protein CASSRPTGGTGELFF.

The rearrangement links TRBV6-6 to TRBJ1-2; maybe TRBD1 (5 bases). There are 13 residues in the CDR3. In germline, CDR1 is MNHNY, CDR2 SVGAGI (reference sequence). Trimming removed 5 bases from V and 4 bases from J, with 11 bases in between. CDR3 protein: CASSLRDGYGYTF. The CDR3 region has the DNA TGTGCCAGCAGTCTCCGGGACGGCTATGGCTACACCTTC.

The CDR3 DNA follows: TGTGCCAGTAGTATTGGGACAGCGAACACTGAAGCTTTCTTT. It is translated as CASSIGTANTEAFF. V gene TRBV19 combines with J gene TRBJ1-1, with 7 bases fitting TRBD1. Germline CDR1 LNHDA, CDR2 SQIVND (reference sequence). Trimming at V came to 3 bases and at J to 1 base, leaving 2 bases not matched to a gene. CDR3 size: 14 residues.

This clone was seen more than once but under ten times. The CDR3 sequence: CASSQSAAGGPDVGEQYF. As DNA, the CDR3 is TGTGCCAGCAGCCAGTCAGCAGCGGGGGGGCCGGACGTGGGCGAGCAGTACTTC. The V and J genes are TRBV4-2 and TRBJ2-7, with TRBD2 matching over 10 bases. The J segment lost 6 bases and the V segment lost 3 bases, leaving 17 bases of the junction unmatched. The CDR3 spans 18 residues. Per the germline V gene, CDR1 is LGHNA and CDR2 is YNFKEQ.

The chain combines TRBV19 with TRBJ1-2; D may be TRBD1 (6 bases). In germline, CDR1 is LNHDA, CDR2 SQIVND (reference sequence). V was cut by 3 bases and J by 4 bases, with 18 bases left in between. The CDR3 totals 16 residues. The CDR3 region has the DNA TGTGCCAGTAGTATTGGTCCTACAGGGCTCATCTATGGCTACACCTTC. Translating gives CASSIGPTGLIYGYTF. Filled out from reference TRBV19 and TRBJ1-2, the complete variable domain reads DGGITQSPKYLFRKEGQNVTLSCEQNLNHDAMYWYRQDPGQGLRLIYYSQIVNDFQKGDIAEGYSVSREKKESFPLTVTSAQKNPTAFYLCASSIGPTGLIYGYTFGSGTRLTVV.

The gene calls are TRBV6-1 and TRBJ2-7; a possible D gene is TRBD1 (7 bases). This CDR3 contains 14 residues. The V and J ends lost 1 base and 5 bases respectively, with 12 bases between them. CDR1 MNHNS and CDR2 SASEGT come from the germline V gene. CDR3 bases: TGTGCCAGCAGTGAAGACGGCAGGGGGGACGAGCAGTACTTC. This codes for CASSEDGRGDEQYF.

The CDR3 spells CASRRDTYNSPLHF. CDR3 DNA sequence: TGTGCCAGCAGACGGGACACCTATAATTCACCCCTCCACTTT. The V gene is TRBV6-1, the J gene TRBJ1-6, with D perhaps TRBD1 (6 bases). CDR1 is MNHNS, CDR2 SASEGT, per germline. V was pared by 6 bases and J by 2 bases, with 8 bases between. The CDR3 length is 14 residues.

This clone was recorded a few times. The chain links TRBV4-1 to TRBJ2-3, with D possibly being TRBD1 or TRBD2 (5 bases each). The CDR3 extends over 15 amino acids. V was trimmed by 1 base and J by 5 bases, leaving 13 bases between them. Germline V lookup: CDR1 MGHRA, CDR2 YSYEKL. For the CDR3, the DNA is TGCGCCAGCAGCCAAGCGGGACGGGTGGGAGATACGCAGTATTTT. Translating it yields CASSQAGRVGDTQYF.

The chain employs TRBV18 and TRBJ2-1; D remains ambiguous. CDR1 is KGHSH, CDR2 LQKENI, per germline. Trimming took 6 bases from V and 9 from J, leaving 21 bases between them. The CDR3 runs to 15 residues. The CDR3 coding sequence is TGTGCCAGCTCCCACCGGGCGACTGGCACAACTGAGCAGTTCTTC. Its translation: CASSHRATGTTEQFF.

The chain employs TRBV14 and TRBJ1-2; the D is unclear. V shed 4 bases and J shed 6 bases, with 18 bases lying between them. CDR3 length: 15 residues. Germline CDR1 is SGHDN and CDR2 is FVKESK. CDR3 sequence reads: CASSPPNTLVDGYTF. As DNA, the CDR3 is TGTGCCAGCAGCCCGCCCAACACGCTCGTAGATGGCTACACCTTC.

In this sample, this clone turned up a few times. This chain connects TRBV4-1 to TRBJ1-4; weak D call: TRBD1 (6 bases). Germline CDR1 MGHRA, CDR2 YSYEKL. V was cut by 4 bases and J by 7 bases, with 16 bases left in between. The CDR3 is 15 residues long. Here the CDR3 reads CASSLAGGRTEKLFF. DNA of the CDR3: TGCGCCAGCAGCCTCGCCGGGGGGCGAACTGAAAAACTGTTTTTT.

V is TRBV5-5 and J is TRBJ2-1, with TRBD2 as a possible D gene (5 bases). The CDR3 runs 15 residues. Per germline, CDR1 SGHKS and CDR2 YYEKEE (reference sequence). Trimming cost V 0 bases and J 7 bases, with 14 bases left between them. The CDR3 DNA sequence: TGTGCCAGCAGCTTGGAGTCGGGGTTCGTTAATGAGCAGTTCTTC. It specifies CASSLESGFVNEQFF.

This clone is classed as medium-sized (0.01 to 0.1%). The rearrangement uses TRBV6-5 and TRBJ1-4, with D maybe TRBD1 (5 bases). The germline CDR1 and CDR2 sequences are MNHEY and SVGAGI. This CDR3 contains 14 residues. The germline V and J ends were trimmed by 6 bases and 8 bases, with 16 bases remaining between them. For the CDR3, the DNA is TGTGCCAGCAGCCCAGGGATCACGGGAGAAAAACTGTTTTTT. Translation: CASSPGITGEKLFF.

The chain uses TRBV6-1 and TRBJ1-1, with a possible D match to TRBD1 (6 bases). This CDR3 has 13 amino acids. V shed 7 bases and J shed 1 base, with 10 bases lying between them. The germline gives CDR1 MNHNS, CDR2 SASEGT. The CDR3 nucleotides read TGTGCCAGCATCATGACAGGGAACACTGAAGCTTTCTTT. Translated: CASIMTGNTEAFF.

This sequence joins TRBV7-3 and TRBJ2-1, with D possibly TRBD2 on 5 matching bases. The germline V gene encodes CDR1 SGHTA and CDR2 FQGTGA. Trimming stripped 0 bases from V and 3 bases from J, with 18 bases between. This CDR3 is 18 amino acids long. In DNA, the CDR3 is TGTGCCAGCAGCTTAACAGGTTTAGGGAGCTTACGCTACAATGAGCAGTTCTTC. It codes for CASSLTGLGSLRYNEQFF.

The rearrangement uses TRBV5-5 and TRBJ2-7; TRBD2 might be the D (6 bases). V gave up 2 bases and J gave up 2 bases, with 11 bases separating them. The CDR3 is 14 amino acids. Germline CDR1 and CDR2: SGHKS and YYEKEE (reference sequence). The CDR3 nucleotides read TGTGCCAGCAGCTTCCGGGACTTGGCCTACGAGCAGTACTTC. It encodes CASSFRDLAYEQYF.

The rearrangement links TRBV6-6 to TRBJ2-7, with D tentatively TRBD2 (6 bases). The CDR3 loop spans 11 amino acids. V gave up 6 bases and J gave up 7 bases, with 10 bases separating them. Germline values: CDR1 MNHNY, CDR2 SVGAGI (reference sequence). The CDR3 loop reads CASSRGREQYF. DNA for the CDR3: TGTGCCAGCAGCCGGGGGAGGGAGCAGTACTTC.

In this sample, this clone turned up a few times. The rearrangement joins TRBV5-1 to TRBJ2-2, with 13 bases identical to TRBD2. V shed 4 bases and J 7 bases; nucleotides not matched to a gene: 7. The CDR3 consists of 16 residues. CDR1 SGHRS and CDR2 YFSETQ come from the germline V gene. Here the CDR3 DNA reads TGCGCCAGCAGCCCGGAACTAGCGGGAGGGGTCGGGGAGCTGTTTTTT. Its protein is CASSPELAGGVGELFF.

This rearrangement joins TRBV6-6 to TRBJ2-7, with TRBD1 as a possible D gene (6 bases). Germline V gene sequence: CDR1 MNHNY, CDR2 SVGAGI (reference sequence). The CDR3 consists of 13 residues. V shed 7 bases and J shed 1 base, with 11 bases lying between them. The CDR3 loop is CASTEQGSYEQYF. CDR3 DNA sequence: TGTGCCAGCACCGAACAGGGATCCTACGAGCAGTACTTC.